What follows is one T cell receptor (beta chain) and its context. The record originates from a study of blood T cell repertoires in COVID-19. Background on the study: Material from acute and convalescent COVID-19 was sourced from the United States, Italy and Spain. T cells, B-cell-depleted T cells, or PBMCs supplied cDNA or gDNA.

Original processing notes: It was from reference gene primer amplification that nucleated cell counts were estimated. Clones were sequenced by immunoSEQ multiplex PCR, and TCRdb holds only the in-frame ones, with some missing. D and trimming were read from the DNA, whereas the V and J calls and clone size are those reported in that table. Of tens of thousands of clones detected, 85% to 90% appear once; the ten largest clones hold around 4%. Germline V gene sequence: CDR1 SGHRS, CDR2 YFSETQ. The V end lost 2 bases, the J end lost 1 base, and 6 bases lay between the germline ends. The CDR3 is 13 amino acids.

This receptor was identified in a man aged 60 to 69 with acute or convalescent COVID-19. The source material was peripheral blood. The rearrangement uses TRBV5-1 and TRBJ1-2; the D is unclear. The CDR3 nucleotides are TGCGCCAGCAGCTTTTCCAATAACTATGGCTACACCTTC. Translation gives CASSFSNNYGYTF.